Detailed here is one T cell receptor beta chain. This sample is drawn from a study of cytotoxic CD8 clonotypes in ibrutinib-treated CLL. At the level of the study: Patients attained roughly 25 partial and 2 complete responses; at median around 68 months, around 15 remained remitted while around twelve progressed. Once treatment had gone on for a median of 12 months, range 6 to 36, response samples were drawn.

The ends were cut back, 0 bases at V and 6 bases at J, with 11 bases in the middle. Germline V gene sequence: CDR1 GTSNPN, CDR2 SVGIG (reference sequence). The CDR3 runs to 14 residues. Depth targeted 1 in 200,000 to 1 in 1 million T cells, averaging around 9.5x coverage per clonotype. Clones were sequenced by immunoSEQ multiplex PCR, and TCRdb holds only the in-frame ones, with some missing. The sample lists more than 110,000 clones, 80% occurring once. Investigators sourced 1.5 to 2.5 micrograms of genomic DNA from cryopreserved PBMCs for TCR beta libraries. The chain recombines TRBV30 with TRBJ1-4, with D possibly matching TRBD1 (5 bases). Sequenced material: PBMCs, taken after 36 months of ibrutinib treatment. The sequence was collected from a human donor with chronic lymphocytic leukemia. The CDR3 loop is CAWSVPGSYEKLFF. As DNA, the CDR3 is TGTGCCTGGAGTGTTCCAGGGAGTTATGAAAAACTGTTTTTT.